Listed below are T cell receptor beta chains from one sample, sequenced in a study of T cell repertoires in cytomegalovirus infection. No antigen has been identified for these receptors. TCRdb fed the reads into MiXCR, producing one record per CDR3 protein. The repertoire includes around 340,000 distinct CDR3 sequences, 29% of them detected once, and about 20% sits in the top ten. The source material was cultured PBMCs, sampled from culture after CMV antigen stimulation. The source of these receptors is a human donor in good health (CMV status not recorded). Some clones in this sample may be carry-over from other donors' samples. CDR3s include the opening cysteine and the closing phenylalanine or tryptophan. A D gene is named only where the DNA matches it firmly. The listing skips clone size in some rows; elsewhere it reads once, few, many or a size class.

j_call: TRBJ1-6; clone_size: many; d_call: -; cdr3_length: 17; v_call: TRBV28; cdr3_aa: CATQDLSASSYNSPLHF; cdr3_nt: TGTGCCACCCAGGACCTTTCTGCGAGCTCCTATAATTCACCCCTCCACTTT
j_call: TRBJ2-7; clone_size: -; d_call: -; cdr3_length: 14; v_call: TRBV20-1; cdr3_aa: CSARDSRDPYEQYF; cdr3_nt: TGCAGTGCTAGAGATTCCAGGGACCCCTACGAGCAGTACTTC
j_call: TRBJ1-2; clone_size: -; d_call: -; cdr3_length: 14; v_call: TRBV5-8; cdr3_aa: CASRKQVSNYGYTF; cdr3_nt: TGTGCCAGCAGGAAACAGGTTTCTAACTATGGCTACACCTTC
j_call: TRBJ2-3; clone_size: few; d_call: TRBD2; cdr3_length: 15; v_call: TRBV19; cdr3_aa: CASSIRTSGRDTQYF; cdr3_nt: TGTGCCAGTAGTATTCGGACTAGCGGGCGAGATACGCAGTATTTT
j_call: TRBJ2-5; clone_size: few; d_call: TRBD2; cdr3_length: 15; v_call: TRBV20-1; cdr3_aa: CSAGWDSGLQETQYF; cdr3_nt: TGCAGTGCTGGGTGGGATAGCGGGCTCCAAGAGACCCAGTACTTC
j_call: TRBJ2-7; clone_size: -; d_call: -; cdr3_length: 14; v_call: TRBV12-5; cdr3_aa: CASGLYRDGASSTF; cdr3_nt: TGTGCTAGTGGTTTGTACCGGGACGGTGCTTCTTCTACCTTC
j_call: TRBJ1-1; clone_size: many; d_call: TRBD1; cdr3_length: 16; v_call: TRBV5-1; cdr3_aa: CASSSKQGARGTEAFF; cdr3_nt: TGCGCCAGCAGCTCTAAACAGGGGGCGCGTGGCACTGAAGCTTTCTTT
j_call: TRBJ2-1; clone_size: -; d_call: -; cdr3_length: 14; v_call: TRBV3-1; cdr3_aa: CASSPDTVRNEQFF; cdr3_nt: TGTGCCAGCAGCCCGGACACGGTTAGGAATGAGCAGTTCTTC
j_call: TRBJ1-2; clone_size: -; d_call: -; cdr3_length: 13; v_call: TRBV2; cdr3_aa: CASSEKRPWSYTF; cdr3_nt: TGTGCCAGCAGTGAGAAGAGACCCTGGAGCTACACCTTC
j_call: TRBJ2-7; clone_size: -; d_call: TRBD1; cdr3_length: 15; v_call: TRBV5-1; cdr3_aa: CASSEGQGVSYEQYF; cdr3_nt: TGCGCCAGCAGCGAGGGACAGGGGGTTTCCTACGAGCAGTACTTC
j_call: TRBJ1-1; clone_size: few; d_call: -; cdr3_length: 15; v_call: TRBV6-2/TRBV6-3; cdr3_aa: CASSYGGEQNTEAFF; cdr3_nt: TGTGCCAGCAGTTACGGGGGGGAACAGAACACTGAAGCTTTCTTT
j_call: TRBJ2-1; clone_size: -; d_call: TRBD2; cdr3_length: 16; v_call: TRBV6-5; cdr3_aa: CASSYLPTSGGVPQFF; cdr3_nt: TGTGCCAGCAGTTACCTGCCGACTAGCGGGGGGGTCCCCCAGTTCTTC
j_call: TRBJ2-2; clone_size: many; d_call: -; cdr3_length: 14; v_call: TRBV28; cdr3_aa: CASKEGRNTGELFF; cdr3_nt: TGTGCCAGCAAGGAGGGACGAAACACCGGGGAGCTGTTTTTT
j_call: TRBJ2-5; clone_size: few; d_call: TRBD2; cdr3_length: 15; v_call: TRBV7-7; cdr3_aa: CASSFGTSGSETQYF; cdr3_nt: TGTGCTAGCAGCTTCGGGACTAGCGGATCAGAGACCCAGTACTTC
j_call: TRBJ2-7; clone_size: few; d_call: -; cdr3_length: 13; v_call: TRBV10-2; cdr3_aa: CASSPDIHPEQYF; cdr3_nt: TGCGCCAGCAGTCCCGATATACACCCCGAGCAGTACTTC
j_call: TRBJ1-1; clone_size: -; d_call: -; cdr3_length: 13; v_call: TRBV5-1; cdr3_aa: CASSTDSDTEAFF; cdr3_nt: TGCGCCAGCAGCACCGACAGTGACACTGAAGCTTTCTTT
j_call: TRBJ1-2; clone_size: few; d_call: -; cdr3_length: 12; v_call: TRBV6-1; cdr3_aa: CASSAQEGGYTF; cdr3_nt: TGTGCCAGCAGTGCACAGGAGGGTGGCTACACCTTC
j_call: TRBJ2-1; clone_size: few; d_call: -; cdr3_length: 19; v_call: TRBV24-1; cdr3_aa: CATSDFGGPALLSYNEQFF; cdr3_nt: TGTGCCACCAGTGATTTCGGGGGGCCCGCTTTACTTTCCTACAATGAGCAGTTCTTC
j_call: TRBJ2-7; clone_size: few; d_call: TRBD2; cdr3_length: 15; v_call: TRBV3-1; cdr3_aa: CASSQRLAALDEQYF; cdr3_nt: TGTGCCAGCAGCCAAAGACTAGCGGCACTGGACGAGCAGTACTTC
j_call: TRBJ1-4; clone_size: few; d_call: -; cdr3_length: 14; v_call: TRBV6-6; cdr3_aa: CASRSGGAYEKLFF; cdr3_nt: TGTGCCAGCCGATCTGGGGGGGCGTATGAAAAACTGTTTTTT
j_call: TRBJ2-7; clone_size: many; d_call: TRBD1; cdr3_length: 17; v_call: TRBV7-2; cdr3_aa: CASSSNLGQGALYEQYF; cdr3_nt: TGTGCCAGCAGCTCGAACTTGGGACAGGGGGCTCTTTACGAGCAGTACTTC
j_call: TRBJ2-3; clone_size: few; d_call: -; cdr3_length: 14; v_call: TRBV6-2/TRBV6-3; cdr3_aa: CASRLVRGTDTQYF; cdr3_nt: TGTGCCAGCAGACTAGTCCGGGGGACAGATACGCAGTATTTT
j_call: TRBJ2-7; clone_size: -; d_call: -; cdr3_length: 12; v_call: TRBV10-2; cdr3_aa: CASSDRAYEQYF; cdr3_nt: TGCGCCAGCAGTGACAGGGCCTACGAGCAGTACTTC
j_call: TRBJ2-5; clone_size: few; d_call: -; cdr3_length: 15; v_call: TRBV9; cdr3_aa: CASSVEVGGEETQYF; cdr3_nt: TGTGCCAGCAGCGTAGAGGTCGGAGGGGAGGAGACCCAGTACTTC
j_call: TRBJ2-3; clone_size: few; d_call: TRBD2; cdr3_length: 19; v_call: TRBV7-9; cdr3_aa: CASTFLGASGRTSTDTQYF; cdr3_nt: TGTGCCAGCACCTTCCTAGGGGCTAGCGGGAGGACTAGCACAGATACGCAGTATTTT
j_call: TRBJ2-2; clone_size: few; d_call: -; cdr3_length: 16; v_call: TRBV11-2; cdr3_aa: CASSAISGKRTGELFF; cdr3_nt: TGTGCCAGCAGCGCCATTTCAGGGAAGAGGACTGGGGAGCTGTTTTTT
j_call: TRBJ2-3; clone_size: many; d_call: TRBD2; cdr3_length: 15; v_call: TRBV20-1; cdr3_aa: CSAPSATSGRDTQYF; cdr3_nt: TGCAGTGCCCCCTCGGCGACTAGCGGGAGGGATACGCAGTATTTT
j_call: TRBJ2-7; clone_size: few; d_call: -; cdr3_length: 14; v_call: TRBV9; cdr3_aa: CASSPRPFSYEQYF; cdr3_nt: TGTGCCAGCAGCCCCCGACCCTTCAGTTACGAGCAGTACTTC
j_call: TRBJ2-2; clone_size: few; d_call: -; cdr3_length: 13; v_call: TRBV11-3; cdr3_aa: CASSYDWAGELFF; cdr3_nt: TGTGCCAGCAGCTACGACTGGGCTGGGGAGCTGTTTTTT
j_call: TRBJ2-5; clone_size: few; d_call: TRBD2; cdr3_length: 16; v_call: TRBV25-1; cdr3_aa: CASSDSSGGGWETQYF; cdr3_nt: TGTGCCAGCAGTGATTCGAGCGGGGGGGGATGGGAGACCCAGTACTTC
j_call: TRBJ2-3; clone_size: few; d_call: TRBD1; cdr3_length: 11; v_call: TRBV10-2; cdr3_aa: CASRSGTVGYF; cdr3_nt: TGCGCCAGCAGATCCGGGACAGTCGGTTATTTT
j_call: TRBJ2-7; clone_size: -; d_call: TRBD2; cdr3_length: 15; v_call: TRBV28; cdr3_aa: CASSLGLAGLYEQYF; cdr3_nt: TGTGCCAGCAGTTTGGGACTAGCGGGATTATACGAGCAGTACTTC
j_call: TRBJ2-7; clone_size: -; d_call: TRBD2; cdr3_length: 14; v_call: TRBV20-1; cdr3_aa: CSARSLAGAYEQYF; cdr3_nt: TGCAGTGCTAGGTCACTAGCGGGAGCCTACGAGCAGTACTTC
j_call: TRBJ2-7; clone_size: few; d_call: TRBD1; cdr3_length: 13; v_call: TRBV6-2/TRBV6-3; cdr3_aa: CASSRQGAGEQYF; cdr3_nt: TGTGCCAGCAGTCGACAGGGGGCTGGAGAGCAGTACTTC
j_call: TRBJ2-4; clone_size: -; d_call: TRBD1; cdr3_length: 15; v_call: TRBV12-3/TRBV12-4; cdr3_aa: CASSPGQGDKNIQYF; cdr3_nt: TGTGCCAGCAGTCCGGGACAGGGGGACAAAAACATTCAGTACTTC
j_call: TRBJ2-3; clone_size: -; d_call: -; cdr3_length: 19; v_call: TRBV19; cdr3_aa: CASSTNSFTFHSSTDTQYF; cdr3_nt: TGTGCCAGTAGTACGAACTCCTTTACTTTTCATTCTAGCACAGATACGCAGTATTTT
j_call: TRBJ2-6; clone_size: -; d_call: -; cdr3_length: 15; v_call: TRBV12-3/TRBV12-4; cdr3_aa: CASSWRGLGANVLTF; cdr3_nt: TGTGCCAGCAGTTGGAGGGGGCTTGGGGCCAACGTCCTGACTTTC
j_call: TRBJ1-2; clone_size: few; d_call: -; cdr3_length: 14; v_call: TRBV19; cdr3_aa: CASSIQRTAYGYTF; cdr3_nt: TGTGCCAGTAGTATACAACGGACAGCCTATGGCTACACCTTC
j_call: TRBJ2-7; clone_size: few; d_call: -; cdr3_length: 15; v_call: TRBV9; cdr3_aa: CASSPSPGYTYEQYF; cdr3_nt: TGTGCCAGCAGCCCCTCCCCGGGATACACTTACGAGCAGTACTTC
j_call: TRBJ1-3; clone_size: -; d_call: -; cdr3_length: 14; v_call: TRBV7-8; cdr3_aa: CASNRTGPGNTIYF; cdr3_nt: TGTGCCAGCAATCGGACCGGGCCTGGAAACACCATATATTTT
j_call: TRBJ2-5; clone_size: -; d_call: -; cdr3_length: 11; v_call: TRBV12-3/TRBV12-4; cdr3_aa: CASSLYETQYF; cdr3_nt: TGTGCCAGCAGTTTATACGAGACCCAGTACTTC
j_call: TRBJ2-3; clone_size: -; d_call: -; cdr3_length: 13; v_call: TRBV5-1; cdr3_aa: CASSHSTVDTQYF; cdr3_nt: TGCGCCAGCAGCCACTCAACAGTAGATACGCAGTATTTT
j_call: TRBJ2-3; clone_size: -; d_call: -; cdr3_length: 13; v_call: TRBV5-1; cdr3_aa: CASSVRGPDTQYF; cdr3_nt: TGCGCCAGCAGCGTCCGGGGCCCAGATACGCAGTATTTT
j_call: TRBJ2-1; clone_size: -; d_call: TRBD1; cdr3_length: 16; v_call: TRBV3-1; cdr3_aa: CASSHPDRVLGSEQFF; cdr3_nt: TGTGCCAGCAGCCACCCCGACAGGGTATTAGGGAGTGAGCAGTTCTTC
j_call: TRBJ1-2; clone_size: -; d_call: -; cdr3_length: 13; v_call: TRBV7-9; cdr3_aa: CASRESPTHGYTF; cdr3_nt: TGTGCCAGCAGAGAGTCACCTACCCATGGCTACACCTTC
j_call: TRBJ1-3; clone_size: -; d_call: -; cdr3_length: 14; v_call: TRBV20-1; cdr3_aa: CSARDRGWGNTIYF; cdr3_nt: TGCAGTGCTAGAGATCGGGGTTGGGGAAACACCATATATTTT
j_call: TRBJ2-7; clone_size: -; d_call: -; cdr3_length: 14; v_call: TRBV2; cdr3_aa: CASNPVSGPGEQYF; cdr3_nt: TGTGCCAGCAACCCCGTCAGCGGCCCGGGGGAGCAGTACTTC
j_call: TRBJ2-1; clone_size: few; d_call: -; cdr3_length: 13; v_call: TRBV24-1; cdr3_aa: CATSDLKASEQFF; cdr3_nt: TGTGCCACCAGTGATTTGAAGGCGAGTGAGCAGTTCTTC
j_call: TRBJ2-2; clone_size: many; d_call: -; cdr3_length: 15; v_call: TRBV9; cdr3_aa: CASSVTGTAAGELFF; cdr3_nt: TGTGCCAGCAGCGTAACGGGGACGGCGGCCGGGGAGCTGTTTTTT
j_call: TRBJ1-4; clone_size: -; d_call: TRBD1; cdr3_length: 15; v_call: TRBV28; cdr3_aa: CASSPTGTGEQKLFF; cdr3_nt: TGTGCCAGCAGCCCTACCGGGACAGGGGAGCAAAAACTGTTTTTT
j_call: TRBJ2-2; clone_size: -; d_call: TRBD2; cdr3_length: 21; v_call: TRBV19; cdr3_aa: CASSTNQGTSGRYGYTGELFF; cdr3_nt: TGTGCCAGTAGTACCAACCAAGGGACTAGCGGGAGGTACGGATACACCGGGGAGCTGTTTTTT
j_call: TRBJ2-3; clone_size: -; d_call: -; cdr3_length: 15; v_call: TRBV28; cdr3_aa: CASSLSGRPTDTQYF; cdr3_nt: TGTGCCAGCAGTTTATCTGGCAGGCCCACAGATACGCAGTATTTT
j_call: TRBJ1-1; clone_size: -; d_call: TRBD1; cdr3_length: 15; v_call: TRBV7-4; cdr3_aa: CASSARTGGNTEAFF; cdr3_nt: TGTGCCAGCAGCGCTAGGACAGGGGGAAACACTGAAGCTTTCTTT
j_call: TRBJ2-6; clone_size: -; d_call: -; cdr3_length: 16; v_call: TRBV15; cdr3_aa: CATSGLFIPGANVLTF; cdr3_nt: TGTGCCACCAGCGGATTGTTCATACCTGGGGCCAACGTCCTGACTTTC
j_call: TRBJ2-2; clone_size: -; d_call: -; cdr3_length: 14; v_call: TRBV7-2; cdr3_aa: CASSLTGRSGELFF; cdr3_nt: TGTGCCAGCAGCTTAACTGGACGGTCCGGGGAGCTGTTTTTT